This T cell receptor (beta chain) was sequenced for a study of blood T cell repertoires in COVID-19. Overall study: Acute-phase and convalescent COVID-19 samples originated in the United States, Italy and Spain. T cells, B-cell-depleted T cells, or PBMCs supplied cDNA or gDNA.

V gave up 5 bases and J gave up 4 bases; unmatched junction bases: 4. The CDR3 is 13 residues long. Produced via immunoSEQ multiplex PCR; TCRdb's table is partial and in-frame only. Here the sample spans some 220,000 clones, 80% to 90% being singletons. Specimen: peripheral blood. The sequence was obtained from a man aged 45 to 65 with acute or convalescent COVID-19. V usage is TRBV12-3 or TRBV12-4 and J usage is TRBJ1-2; TRBD1 matches 7 bases. The DNA of the CDR3 is TGTGCCAGCAGTCAAGGGGGCCTCTATGGCTACACCTTC. Translating it yields CASSQGGLYGYTF.